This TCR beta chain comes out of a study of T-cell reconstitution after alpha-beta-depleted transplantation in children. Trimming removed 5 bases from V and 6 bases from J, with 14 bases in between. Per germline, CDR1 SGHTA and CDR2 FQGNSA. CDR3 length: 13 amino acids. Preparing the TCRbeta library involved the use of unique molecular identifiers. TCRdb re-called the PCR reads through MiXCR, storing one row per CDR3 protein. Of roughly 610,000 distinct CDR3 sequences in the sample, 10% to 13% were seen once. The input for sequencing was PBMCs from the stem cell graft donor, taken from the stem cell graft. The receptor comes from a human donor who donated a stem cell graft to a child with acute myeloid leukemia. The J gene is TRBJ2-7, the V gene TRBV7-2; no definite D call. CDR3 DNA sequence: TGTGCCAGCAGCCCCGCGGTTGTCTCCGAGCAGTACTTC. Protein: CASSPAVVSEQYF.